Below are 27 T cell receptor beta chains sequenced from a single sample in a study of blood T cell repertoires in COVID-19 (TCRdb year 2020). Libraries were made using the immunoSEQ multiplex PCR assay. TCRdb's version of the immuneACCESS table is confined to in-frame rearrangements and falls short of the full clone set. An unresolved V gene accounts for under half of the shortfall where checked; the remainder is of unknown origin. The sample table lists more than 85,000 clones, 65% to 80% of them with a count of one. The top ten clones comprise less than 10% of the sample. Sequences were obtained from peripheral blood. The receptors originated from an older woman with acute or convalescent COVID-19.

The chain is built from TRBV6-5 and TRBJ1-4; TRBD1 agrees at 8 bases. The germline V gene has CDR1 MNHEY and CDR2 SVGAGI. The trim removed 6 bases at V and 7 bases at J, leaving 7 bases unmatched. The CDR3 length is 14 residues. DNA of the CDR3: TGTGCCAGCAGGCTCGACAGGGGAGCTGAAAAACTGTTTTTT. Its protein product is CASRLDRGAEKLFF.

The chain is built from TRBV12-3 or TRBV12-4 and TRBJ2-2; D gene unclear. The CDR3 is made up of 13 amino acids. V lost 8 bases and J 5 bases, leaving 12 bases between the germline ends. In DNA form, the CDR3 reads TGTGCCAGCCAGTCCGTTAATACCGGGGAGCTGTTTTTT. It specifies CASQSVNTGELFF.

The chain joins TRBV4-1 to TRBJ1-5; D is unresolved. With 1 base removed from V and 5 bases from J, the gap between germline ends came to 6 bases. Germline V gene data show CDR1 as MGHRA and CDR2 as YSYEKL. The CDR3 is made up of 13 amino acids. The CDR3 nucleotides read TGCGCCAGCAGCCAAGCCCGTGATCAGCCCCAGCATTTT. Its translation is CASSQARDQPQHF.

Only a few counts were recorded for this clone. The CDR3 DNA reads TGTGCCAGTAGTATAGGCAGAGGCTACGAGCAGTACTTC. This sequence encodes CASSIGRGYEQYF. This chain links TRBV19 with TRBJ2-7, with D uncertain. Germline loops: CDR1 LNHDA, CDR2 SQIVND (reference sequence). This CDR3 spans 13 amino acids. V was pared by 1 base and J by 3 bases, with 7 bases between. Filled out from reference TRBV19 and TRBJ2-7, the complete variable domain reads DGGITQSPKYLFRKEGQNVTLSCEQNLNHDAMYWYRQDPGQGLRLIYYSQIVNDFQKGDIAEGYSVSREKKESFPLTVTSAQKNPTAFYLCASSIGRGYEQYFGPGTRLTVT.

This rearrangement joins TRBV28 to TRBJ2-3; 9 nucleotides align to TRBD2. The CDR3 loop spans 16 amino acids. Germline lookup yields CDR1 MDHEN and CDR2 SYDVKM. The junction had 8 bases not matched to a gene; V was cut back by 7 bases and J by 0 bases. The CDR3 region is CASTTRGGTSTDTQYF. CDR3 bases: TGTGCCAGCACCACGCGGGGGGGCACTAGCACAGATACGCAGTATTTT.

The chain carries TRBV18 and TRBJ1-5, with 8 bases fitting TRBD1. There are 14 residues in the CDR3. Germline V gene lookup returns CDR1 KGHSH and CDR2 LQKENI. Trimming removed 4 bases from V and 4 bases from J; junction bases left unmatched: 3. The CDR3 region is CASSLGQVNQPQHF. CDR3 coding DNA: TGTGCCAGCTCACTGGGACAGGTAAATCAGCCCCAGCATTTT. The full variable domain, completed using reference TRBV18 and TRBJ1-5, is NAGVMQNPRHLVRRRGQEARLRCSPMKGHSHVYWYRQLPEEGLKFMVYLQKENIIDESGMPKERFSAEFPKEGPSILRIQQVVRGDSAAYFCASSLGQVNQPQHFGDGTRLSIL.

The V and J genes are TRBV30 and TRBJ2-3; TRBD2 matches at 13 bases. Germline V CDR1 and CDR2: GTSNPN, SVGIG (reference sequence). The V segment lost 3 bases and the J segment 2 bases; nucleotides outside the gene matches: 11. This CDR3 comprises 18 residues. The CDR3 DNA reads TGTGCCTGGAGGAGAGGGGGACTAGCGGGGACTACCACAGATACGCAGTATTTT. Translating gives CAWRRGGLAGTTTDTQYF.

The chain uses TRBV6-5 and TRBJ1-5; D is possibly TRBD1 (6 bases). Deletions cut 6 bases from V and 5 bases from J, with 14 bases between. Per the germline V gene, CDR1 is MNHEY and CDR2 is SVGAGI. The CDR3 is 14 residues long. In DNA form, the CDR3 reads TGTGCCAGCAGGCCCCTACAGGGATATCAGCCCCAGCATTTT. Its translation: CASRPLQGYQPQHF.

This clone has only a few counts. One end of the junction is discordant with germline, which a read error may explain. The chain uses TRBV3-1 (or the pseudogene TRBV3-2) and TRBJ2-7; possibly TRBD1 for D (5 bases). The length of the CDR3 is 13 residues. Germline V lookup: CDR1 LGHDT, CDR2 YNNKEL (reference sequence). The CDR3 spells CASSQDGARAVRF. The CDR3 DNA sequence: TGTGCCAGCAGCCAAGATGGGGCCCGAGCAGTAAGGTTC.

The chain has TRBV6-1 and TRBJ2-1; D may be TRBD1 (5 bases). V lost 6 bases, J lost 0 bases, and 12 bases lay in between. The CDR3 sequence is 15 residues long. The germline V gene has CDR1 MNHNS and CDR2 SASEGT. The CDR3 here is CASSLDTRSYNEQFF. CDR3 sequence (DNA): TGTGCCAGCAGCTTGGACACCCGCTCCTACAATGAGCAGTTCTTC.

The chain recombines TRBV7-8 with TRBJ2-3; D might be TRBD1 (5 bases). The CDR3 has 15 amino acids. Germline V gives CDR1 SGHVS, CDR2 FQNEAQ. Trimming cost V 1 base and J 6 bases, with 14 bases left between them. The CDR3 reads CASSLGAPGLDTQYF. In nucleotides, the CDR3 is TGTGCCAGCAGCTTAGGGGCCCCAGGGTTGGATACGCAGTATTTT.

This clone was seen more than once but under ten times. This chain connects TRBV7-2 to TRBJ2-7; 8 positions match TRBD1. After removal of 3 bases from V and 6 bases from J, the junction contained 4 bases not matched to a gene. The CDR3 spans 13 residues. The germline gives CDR1 SGHTA, CDR2 FQGNSA. DNA for the CDR3: TGTGCCAGCAGCTTCAGGACAGGGATCGAGCAGTACTTC. Protein: CASSFRTGIEQYF.

This clone was counted between two and nine times. This chain joins TRBV18 and TRBJ1-2; possibly TRBD1 for D (6 bases). Between the trimmed V and J ends, which lost 2 bases and 8 bases, there was a span of 9 bases. Germline V gene lookup returns CDR1 KGHSH and CDR2 LQKENI. The CDR3 is 12 amino acids. The CDR3 DNA follows: TGTGCCAGCTCACCAACAGGGAAGGGCTACACCTTC. Its protein is CASSPTGKGYTF.

V usage is TRBV6-6 and J usage is TRBJ2-3; unclear D gene. Germline loops: CDR1 MNHNY, CDR2 SVGAGI (reference sequence). Trimming left V 2 bases short and J 2 bases short, with 8 bases between. This CDR3 spans 14 amino acids. As DNA, the CDR3 is TGTGCCAGCAGTTACCGGCAGGCCACAGATACGCAGTATTTT. Translation gives CASSYRQATDTQYF.

This rearrangement joins TRBV6-5 to TRBJ1-1; TRBD1 might be the D (5 bases). CDR3 length: 14 amino acids. V lost 6 bases and J 3 bases, leaving 14 bases between the germline ends. CDR1 is MNHEY, CDR2 SVGAGI, per germline. CDR3 coding DNA: TGTGCCAGCAGCTTCATTGGGGGGGACACTGAAGCTTTCTTT. Encoded protein: CASSFIGGDTEAFF.

The V call is TRBV18, the J call TRBJ2-7, with no clear D. CDR3 length equals 12 residues. V lost 3 bases and J 8 bases, leaving 11 bases between the germline ends. Germline lookup yields CDR1 KGHSH and CDR2 LQKENI. CDR3 DNA sequence: TGTGCCAGCTCACCCAGAACCCTTCAGCAGTACTTC. It is translated as CASSPRTLQQYF.

The rearrangement links TRBV5-1 to TRBJ1-6; 7 bases are a match to TRBD1. Germline V lookup: CDR1 SGHRS, CDR2 YFSETQ. Trimming at V came to 4 bases and at J to 14 bases, leaving 6 bases not matched to a gene. This CDR3 is 12 amino acids long. The CDR3 reads CASSRQGQTLHF. The DNA of the CDR3 is TGCGCCAGCAGCCGACAGGGTCAAACCCTCCACTTT.

The gene calls are TRBV3-1 (or the pseudogene TRBV3-2) and TRBJ2-5, with a weak D call TRBD1 (6 bases). The CDR3 length is 14 residues. Trimming shortened V by 4 bases and J by 6 bases, and 15 bases separated the two germline ends. Per germline, CDR1 LGHDT and CDR2 YNNKEL (reference sequence). DNA for the CDR3: TGTGCCAGCAGCCTCGGGAATACAGGGAAGACCCAGTACTTC. Translating it yields CASSLGNTGKTQYF.

In this sample, this clone turned up a few times. V is TRBV2 and J is TRBJ1-4; D is uncertain. V gave up 11 bases and J gave up 7 bases, with 17 bases separating them. The CDR3 length is 13 residues. The V gene's germline CDR1 is SNHLY and CDR2 FYNNEI. CDR3 in amino acids: CAGNRGIREKLFF. In DNA, the CDR3 is TGTGCCGGGAATCGAGGGATACGTGAAAAACTGTTTTTT.

This sequence joins TRBV19 and TRBJ1-2; D gene unclear. Trimming stripped 1 base from V and 0 bases from J, with 12 bases between. CDR1 and CDR2 from the germline V gene are LNHDA and SQIVND (reference sequence). The CDR3 is 16 amino acids. The CDR3, as DNA: TGTGCCAGTAGTATAGGAGGTCTCAGTCCTAACTATGGCTACACCTTC. Amino acids: CASSIGGLSPNYGYTF. The whole variable domain, filled in from reference TRBV19 and TRBJ1-2, reads DGGITQSPKYLFRKEGQNVTLSCEQNLNHDAMYWYRQDPGQGLRLIYYSQIVNDFQKGDIAEGYSVSREKKESFPLTVTSAQKNPTAFYLCASSIGGLSPNYGYTFGSGTRLTVV.

This clone has more than one count but fewer than ten. The CDR3 spells CASSLGAGTGELFF. CDR3 DNA: TGTGCCAGCAGCTTGGGGGCCGGCACCGGGGAGCTGTTTTTT. The chain couples TRBV7-3 to TRBJ2-2; a possible D gene is TRBD1 (6 bases). CDR3 length: 14 amino acids. CDR1 is SGHTA and CDR2 is FQGTGA in the germline V gene. V was pared by 3 bases and J by 4 bases, with 9 bases between.

In this sample, this clone turned up a few times. This rearrangement joins TRBV10-3 to TRBJ1-2; TRBD1 matches 8 bases. The germline V gene has CDR1 ENHRY and CDR2 SYGVKD. V dropped 3 bases and J dropped 4; count of bases not matched to a gene: 7. The CDR3 consists of 15 residues. CDR3 amino acids: CAISDPGTGAYGYTF. CDR3 in DNA: TGTGCCATCAGTGACCCCGGGACAGGCGCCTATGGCTACACCTTC.

This clone has a count of ten or more. V usage is TRBV4-3 and J usage is TRBJ1-1, with D hard to call. The V end was cut by 0 bases, the J end by 4 bases, with 12 bases between. Germline assignment: CDR1 LGHNA and CDR2 YSLEER. The CDR3 has 15 amino acids. CDR3 DNA sequence: TGCGCCAGCAGCCAAGAGAGGGCGATAGGCACTGAAGCTTTCTTT. Protein product: CASSQERAIGTEAFF.

This chain joins TRBV19 and TRBJ1-4; 10 bases line up with TRBD1. The CDR3 is made up of 15 amino acids. The germline CDR1 and CDR2 sequences are LNHDA and SQIVND (reference sequence). J lost 8 bases, V lost 7 bases, and 10 bases had no gene match. The CDR3 loop is CASKPQGTGAEKLFF. In DNA form, the CDR3 reads TGTGCCAGTAAACCCCAGGGGACAGGGGCCGAAAAACTGTTTTTT.

CDR3 DNA sequence: TGTGCCAGCACCAAGACGGGGAATGTGCAGCCCCAGCATTTT. Its protein product is CASTKTGNVQPQHF. The gene calls are TRBV2 and TRBJ1-5; D uncertain. CDR1 is SNHLY and CDR2 is FYNNEI in the germline V gene. The CDR3 is 14 residues long. The ends were cut back, 7 bases at V and 7 bases at J, with 17 bases in the middle.

The V and J genes are TRBV27 and TRBJ2-7, with TRBD1 matching 8 bases. V trimming: 3 bases; J trimming: 3 bases; junction bases outside the gene matches: 4. The CDR3 contains 14 residues. Germline CDR1 is MNHEY and CDR2 is SMNVEV (reference sequence). For the CDR3, the DNA is TGTGCCAGCAGTTTCAACAGGGGGGTCTACGAGCAGTACTTC. Protein: CASSFNRGVYEQYF.

The V call is TRBV6-1, the J call TRBJ1-4; 8 bases are shared with TRBD1. The ends lost 2 bases at V and 0 bases at J; junction bases unmatched: 17. The CDR3 totals 21 residues. Looked up from germline, CDR1 is MNHNS and CDR2 is SASEGT. The CDR3 is CASSERPFGQGASATNEKLFF. Here the CDR3 DNA reads TGTGCCAGCAGTGAACGCCCATTTGGGCAGGGGGCTTCCGCAACTAATGAAAAACTGTTTTTT.